Presented here are 14 T cell receptor beta chains from one specimen sequenced in a study of STAT5B mutations in CD4+ large granular lymphocyte leukemia. The table came from immunoSEQ multiplex PCR; TCRdb's copy has only in-frame clones and leaves some out. The data contain about 21,000 clones, approximately 70% of them singletons. The sample comprised CD4+ T cells from blood buffy coats. All receptors come from a human donor in good health.

The rearrangement uses TRBV19 and TRBJ2-7; D gene unclear. The CDR3 extends over 13 amino acids. With 5 bases removed from V and 5 bases from J, the gap between germline ends came to 13 bases. Germline CDR1 and CDR2: LNHDA and SQIVND (reference sequence). For the CDR3, the DNA is TGTGCCAGTAGTCCCGAAGGTAGGGACGAGCAGTACTTC. This codes for CASSPEGRDEQYF.

The chain couples TRBV28 to TRBJ2-3, with D possibly TRBD1 on 6 matching bases. V shed 6 bases and J shed 5 bases, with 18 bases lying between them. From germline, CDR1 is MDHEN and CDR2 SYDVKM. This CDR3 is 15 amino acids long. CDR3 loop: CASSRTGRGGDTQYF. The CDR3 DNA follows: TGTGCCAGCAGCCGAACAGGGAGAGGGGGAGATACGCAGTATTTT. The full variable domain, with the rest looked up from reference TRBV28 and TRBJ2-3, is DVKVTQSSRYLVKRTGEKVFLECVQDMDHENMFWYRQDPGLGLRLIYFSYDVKMKEKGDIPEGYSVSREKKERFSLILESASTNQTSMYLCASSRTGRGGDTQYFGPGTRLTVL.

The rearrangement joins TRBV18 to TRBJ2-3; D is ambiguous. Deletions cut 1 base from V and 6 bases from J, with 5 bases between. CDR1 KGHSH and CDR2 LQKENI come from the germline V gene. This CDR3 is 12 amino acids long. CDR3 sequence (DNA): TGTGCCAGCTCACCACTCGCGGATACGCAGTATTTT. It is translated as CASSPLADTQYF.

This clone was found a few times. J is TRBJ1-1 and V is TRBV6-5, with a possible D match to TRBD1 (5 bases). The CDR3 sequence is 14 residues long. In germline, CDR1 is MNHEY, CDR2 SVGAGI. The V and J ends lost 7 bases and 4 bases respectively, with 16 bases between them. The CDR3 DNA sequence: TGTGCCAGCATGGTGCGGAGGGGTAGCACTGAAGCTTTCTTT. Its protein product is CASMVRRGSTEAFF.

V is TRBV4-3 and J is TRBJ2-7, with 13 bases fitting TRBD2. The CDR3 spans 15 residues. Germline V gene sequence: CDR1 LGHNA, CDR2 YSLEER. Unmatched junction bases numbered 7, after V lost 4 bases and J lost 7 bases. CDR3 amino acids: CASSPTGLAGDEQYF. The CDR3 DNA is TGCGCCAGCAGCCCGACCGGACTAGCGGGGGATGAGCAGTACTTC.

This chain joins TRBV29-1 and TRBJ1-4, with no clear D. Germline-derived CDR1 and CDR2 are SQVTM and ANQGSEA. This CDR3 region has 15 residues. Trimming stripped 4 bases from V and 0 bases from J, with 12 bases between. CDR3 region: CSVASSRATNEKLFF. CDR3 nucleotides: TGCAGCGTTGCCAGTTCCCGGGCAACTAATGAAAAACTGTTTTTT.

This clone has only a few counts. The rearrangement uses TRBV7-8 and TRBJ1-1; D not resolved. V lost 2 bases, J lost 4 bases, and 14 bases lay in between. This CDR3 region has 15 residues. CDR1 and CDR2 from the germline V gene are SGHVS and FQNEAQ. The CDR3 loop reads CASSLTGHAATEAFF. The CDR3 coding sequence is TGTGCCAGCAGCTTAACTGGGCACGCGGCCACTGAAGCTTTCTTT.

This rearrangement joins TRBV19 to TRBJ1-1; TRBD1 is a possible D gene (6 bases). V lost 3 bases and J lost 4, with 15 bases in between. CDR1 and CDR2 (germline): LNHDA, SQIVND (reference sequence). The CDR3 length is 15 residues. The CDR3 sequence: CASSISGQRATEAFF. In DNA form, the CDR3 reads TGTGCCAGTAGTATCTCCGGACAGAGGGCCACTGAAGCTTTCTTT. The full variable domain, completed using reference TRBV19 and TRBJ1-1, is DGGITQSPKYLFRKEGQNVTLSCEQNLNHDAMYWYRQDPGQGLRLIYYSQIVNDFQKGDIAEGYSVSREKKESFPLTVTSAQKNPTAFYLCASSISGQRATEAFFGQGTRLTVV.

The J gene is TRBJ2-5, the V gene TRBV6-4; D unclear. From germline, CDR1 is MRHNA and CDR2 SNTAGT. The length of the CDR3 is 13 residues. Trimming stripped 5 bases from V and 5 bases from J, with 12 bases between. The CDR3 region has the DNA TGTGCCAGCAGTCGTCGGGTGGGGGAGACCCAGTACTTC. Its translation is CASSRRVGETQYF.

The rearrangement links TRBV7-2 to TRBJ1-1; D is ambiguous. V lost 8 bases and J lost 1, with 5 bases in between. CDR1 and CDR2 from the germline V gene are SGHTA and FQGNSA. This CDR3 has 11 amino acids. For the CDR3, the DNA is TGTGCCAGCGCAACGAACACTGAAGCTTTCTTT. Translating gives CASATNTEAFF.

CDR3 in amino acids: CASRTGGSGANVLTF. The CDR3 nucleotides are TGTGCCAGCAGGACAGGGGGCTCTGGGGCCAACGTCCTGACTTTC. V and J are TRBV7-2 and TRBJ2-6; TRBD1 aligns across 9 bases. V shed 6 bases, J shed 0 bases, and the junction held 0 bases outside the gene matches. The germline gives CDR1 SGHTA, CDR2 FQGNSA. This CDR3 has 15 residues.

In this sample, this clone turned up once. The gene calls are TRBV2 and TRBJ2-6, with TRBD1 identical over 7 bases. Germline assignment: CDR1 SNHLY and CDR2 FYNNEI. The CDR3 contains 18 residues. After removal of 6 bases from V and 0 bases from J, the junction contained 11 bases not matched to a gene. The CDR3 reads CASRDRQGRDSGANVLTF. The CDR3 nucleotides are TGTGCCAGCAGGGACCGACAGGGTAGGGACTCTGGGGCCAACGTCCTGACTTTC. Drawing the rest from reference TRBV2 and TRBJ2-6, the complete variable domain is EPEVTQTPSHQVTQMGQEVILRCVPISNHLYFYWYRQILGQKVEFLVSFYNNEISEKSEIFDDQFSVERPDGSNFTLKIRSTKLEDSAMYFCASRDRQGRDSGANVLTFGAGSRLTVL.

This clone was seen a handful of times. The chain joins TRBV7-2 to TRBJ1-2; no firm D call. CDR3 length equals 13 residues. V was trimmed by 8 bases and J by 1 base, leaving 11 bases between them. Per germline, CDR1 SGHTA and CDR2 FQGNSA. The CDR3 sequence is CASSPELNYGYTF. CDR3 nucleotides: TGTGCCAGCTCGCCAGAGCTTAACTATGGCTACACCTTC.

The V call is TRBV10-1, the J call TRBJ2-3, with 8 bases that match TRBD2. The trim removed 10 bases at V and 9 bases at J, leaving 9 bases unmatched. The CDR3 has 12 amino acids. Germline V gene data show CDR1 as WNHNN and CDR2 as SYGVQD (reference sequence). In DNA form, the CDR3 reads TGCGCCACGAGCCCCGGACTAGCAACGCAGTATTTT. The encoded protein is CATSPGLATQYF.